The 21 T cell receptor beta chains in this list originate from one sample, sequenced in a study of identical twins. TCRdb itself ran the 5' RACE reads through MiXCR, one entry per CDR3 protein. The sample records some 320,000 distinct CDR3 sequences, 9% to 15% being singletons. The data were also submitted as part of a second study, on yellow fever vaccine responses in identical twins.

The material sequenced was CD8+ T cells sorted from blood. These receptor sequences come from a woman aged 18-29 years in good health.

The gene calls are TRBV28 and TRBJ2-1, with 10 positions matching TRBD2. Trimming removed 6 bases from V and 3 bases from J; junction bases left unmatched: 5. The CDR3 sequence is 15 residues long. Per the germline V gene, CDR1 is MDHEN and CDR2 is SYDVKM. CDR3 DNA sequence: TGTGCCAGCAGCTACCCTAGCGGGGGCTACAATGAGCAGTTCTTC. The encoded protein is CASSYPSGGYNEQFF.

A few counts support this clonotype. This sequence joins TRBV7-8 and TRBJ2-3; the match to TRBD1 covers 7 bases. Germline V gene lookup returns CDR1 SGHVS and CDR2 FQNEAQ. The CDR3 sequence is 15 residues long. The V segment lost 2 bases and the J segment 6 bases; nucleotides outside the gene matches: 8. CDR3 DNA: TGTGCCAGCAGCTTACCCCGGGACAGCCGCGATACGCAGTATTTT. Translated, it gives CASSLPRDSRDTQYF.

This chain links TRBV19 with TRBJ2-1, with 9 bases that match TRBD2. The CDR3 spans 17 residues. CDR1 is LNHDA, CDR2 SQIVND, per germline (reference sequence). V was clipped by 5 bases and J by 0 bases; unmatched bases: 8. The CDR3 region has the DNA TGTGCCAGTAGTCCATATAGCGGGGGAGGCTCCTACAATGAGCAGTTCTTC. Translation: CASSPYSGGGSYNEQFF.

The chain recombines TRBV2 with TRBJ2-1, with 8 positions matching TRBD2. Trimming took 8 bases from V and 12 from J; bases not matched to a gene: 6. The CDR3 runs 11 residues. The germline gives CDR1 SNHLY, CDR2 FYNNEI. CDR3 region: CASVERELQFF. The CDR3 nucleotides read TGTGCCAGCGTGGAGCGGGAGTTGCAGTTCTTC.

The rearrangement links TRBV9 to TRBJ2-7, with D unresolved. Germline V gene sequence: CDR1 SGDLS, CDR2 YYNGEE. Trimming shortened V by 4 bases and J by 0 bases, and 11 bases separated the two germline ends. The CDR3 is made up of 14 amino acids. CDR3 in DNA: TGTGCCAGCAGCCCTCGCCGGGTCTCCTACGAGCAGTACTTC. Translation: CASSPRRVSYEQYF.

CDR3 region: CASSTGTGRGGETQYF. CDR3 in DNA: TGTGCCAGCAGCACCGGGACAGGGCGGGGGGGAGAGACCCAGTACTTC. The J gene is TRBJ2-5, the V gene TRBV11-2; D might be TRBD1 or TRBD2, each matching 9 bases. CDR1 SGHAT and CDR2 FQNNGV come from the germline V gene. Trimming took 5 bases from V and 4 from J, leaving 20 bases between them. This CDR3 has 16 amino acids.

This clonotype was observed a handful of times. The chain has TRBV10-3 and TRBJ2-3, with D hard to call. This CDR3 has 17 residues. Trimming removed 0 bases at V and 5 bases at J, with 18 bases between. Germline V gene data show CDR1 as ENHRY and CDR2 as SYGVKD. The CDR3 DNA reads as TGTGCCATCAGTGAGTCGATAGTAAATAGAGCTTTAGATACGCAGTATTTT. Protein: CAISESIVNRALDTQYF.

The table lists this clonotype with many counts. The rearrangement uses TRBV7-8 and TRBJ2-3, with TRBD2 matching over 10 bases. The CDR3 runs 18 residues. Germline V gives CDR1 SGHVS, CDR2 FQNEAQ. The trim removed 1 base at V and 5 bases at J, leaving 12 bases unmatched. This CDR3 is CASSLDYQREGRIDTQYF. The DNA of the CDR3 is TGTGCCAGCAGCTTAGATTACCAGCGGGAGGGCCGAATAGATACGCAGTATTTT.

The chain uses TRBV7-8 and TRBJ2-5; D is unclear. The CDR3 sequence is 14 residues long. Germline-derived CDR1 and CDR2 are SGHVS and FQNEAQ. V lost 0 bases, J lost 7 bases, and 12 bases lay in between. The CDR3 sequence is CASSLAKPTATQYF. In DNA form, the CDR3 reads TGTGCCAGCAGCTTAGCGAAACCTACAGCGACCCAGTACTTC. Supplemented by reference TRBV7-8 and TRBJ2-5, the full variable domain reads GAGVSQSPRYKVAKRGQDVALRCDPISGHVSLFWYQQALGQGPEFLTYFQNEAQLDKSGLPSDRFFAERPEGSVSTLKIQRTQQEDSAVYLCASSLAKPTATQYFGPGTRLLVL.

In this sample, this clonotype turned up a few times. This sequence joins TRBV13 and TRBJ2-7, with D perhaps matching TRBD1 (5 bases). Germline lookup yields CDR1 PRHDT and CDR2 FYEKMQ (reference sequence). The CDR3 runs 12 residues. V lost 5 bases, J lost 3 bases, and 8 bases lay in between. Here the CDR3 reads CASSNTGYEQYF. The CDR3, as DNA: TGTGCCAGCAGCAATACAGGCTACGAGCAGTACTTC.

The genes are TRBV29-1 and TRBJ2-2, with D possibly matching TRBD1 (6 bases). Germline V gene sequence: CDR1 SQVTM, CDR2 ANQGSEA. Trimming cost V 4 bases and J 5 bases, with 11 bases left between them. This CDR3 comprises 13 residues. This chain's CDR3 is CSVVRTETGELFF. The CDR3 region has the DNA TGCAGCGTTGTCAGGACAGAAACCGGGGAGCTGTTTTTT.

This clonotype was found a few times. The chain combines TRBV28 with TRBJ2-5, with TRBD1 matching 7 bases. The CDR3 has 13 amino acids. J lost 2 bases, V lost 9 bases, and 6 bases had no gene match. The V gene's germline CDR1 is MDHEN and CDR2 SYDVKM. The CDR3 nucleotides are TGTGCCAGTAAGGCAGGGGGACAAGAGACCCAGTACTTC. The encoded protein is CASKAGGQETQYF.

This clonotype was found a few times. The chain recombines TRBV4-1 with TRBJ1-6; the D is unclear. The CDR3 covers 14 residues. V lost 1 base and J lost 13, with 14 bases in between. Germline V gene sequence: CDR1 MGHRA, CDR2 YSYEKL. In nucleotides, the CDR3 is TGCGCCAGCAGCCAAGCCGATGACAAAAGGCCCCTCCACTTT. Protein product: CASSQADDKRPLHF.

This clonotype was detected many times. This chain joins TRBV5-1 and TRBJ2-7; 13 positions agree with TRBD2. The CDR3 extends over 19 amino acids. Germline-derived CDR1 and CDR2 are SGHRS and YFSETQ. Trimming cost V 3 bases and J 4 bases; bases outside gene matches: 16. The CDR3 reads CASSSLGTSGTRRHYEQYF. The CDR3 DNA follows: TGCGCCAGCAGCTCCCTCGGGACTAGCGGGACCCGTCGGCATTACGAGCAGTACTTC.

This clonotype was observed a handful of times. The chain carries TRBV4-1 and TRBJ1-1; TRBD1 aligns across 8 bases. This CDR3 has 14 residues. Germline V gives CDR1 MGHRA, CDR2 YSYEKL. The V gene end was trimmed by 3 bases and the J gene end by 9 bases; junction bases not matched to a gene: 9. DNA of the CDR3: TGCGCCAGCAGCCACAGGACAGGGTTTGGCCAAGCTTTCTTT. As protein: CASSHRTGFGQAFF.

The genes are TRBV20-1 and TRBJ2-3; a weak D match, TRBD2 (5 bases). The CDR3 runs 16 residues. Germline loops: CDR1 DFQATT, CDR2 SNEGSKA (reference sequence). Trimming took off 0 bases at V and 2 bases at J, with 15 bases between the two ends. The CDR3 is CSARDPRATHTDTQYF. DNA of the CDR3: TGCAGTGCTAGAGATCCGCGGGCGACGCACACAGATACGCAGTATTTT.

This clonotype was detected only a few times. J is TRBJ2-1 and V is TRBV6-5, with D perhaps matching TRBD2 (7 bases). Trimming took 4 bases from V and 2 from J, leaving 12 bases between them. The CDR3 spans 15 residues. CDR1 is MNHEY and CDR2 is SVGAGI in the germline V gene. CDR3 amino acids: CASSFIGGAYNEQFF. The CDR3 nucleotides read TGTGCCAGCAGTTTCATAGGGGGGGCCTACAATGAGCAGTTCTTC.

This clonotype occurred many times. The CDR3 reads CASSSTGYWETQYF. CDR3 in DNA: TGTGCCAGCAGCTCGACAGGTTATTGGGAGACCCAGTACTTC. This chain links TRBV7-9 with TRBJ2-5; a weak D match, TRBD1 (6 bases). The CDR3 contains 14 residues. V was cut by 4 bases and J by 5 bases, with 14 bases left in between. The germline V gene encodes CDR1 SEHNR and CDR2 FQNEAQ (reference sequence).

Points on this clonotype: A much larger clonotype is one base distant, so this may be a read error. The CDR3 carries no conserved terminal phenylalanine or tryptophan, so it likely arises from a read error. J is TRBJ2-5 and V is TRBV20-1; D unclear. The germline gives CDR1 DFQATT, CDR2 SNEGSKA (reference sequence). Trimming took 2 bases from V and 5 from J, leaving 18 bases between them. The CDR3 runs to 15 residues. As DNA, the CDR3 is TGCAGTGCTAGAAGGGAACTCAGGAGAGAGGAGACCCAGTACTTG. Protein product: CSARRELRREETQYL.

The CDR3 DNA sequence: TGTGCCAGCAGCCAAAGGATCGGGACTAGAGAAGAGACCCAGTACTTC. The encoded protein is CASSQRIGTREETQYF. The chain uses TRBV3-1 and TRBJ2-5; 8 nucleotides align to TRBD2. The CDR3 runs 16 residues. Per germline, CDR1 LGHDT and CDR2 YNNKEL (reference sequence). The ends lost 2 bases at V and 3 bases at J; junction bases unmatched: 8.

In its sample, this clonotype was seen many times. The junction departs from germline at one end; a sequencing error may be responsible. The chain is built from TRBV29-1 and TRBJ2-3; 10 bases align to TRBD2. This CDR3 has 14 amino acids. In germline, CDR1 is SQVTM, CDR2 ANQGSEA. The CDR3 nucleotides are TGCAGCGTAGAAGCGGGAGGGGTGGGGGATACGCAGTATTTT. Translated, it gives CSVEAGGVGDTQYF.